Given below is one T cell receptor (beta chain) in context. Its antigen specificity is not known. Base quality data are lacking; no much larger clone is found one base away. The immunoSEQ Assay, a bias-controlled multiplex PCR, was used to amplify TCRbeta CDR3 regions from genomic DNA. Concerning the study's data processing: The number of nucleated cells in each sample was estimated from the amplification of reference gene primers within the assay. To quantify the absolute abundance of each unique TCRbeta CDR3 rearrangement, sequence reads were collapsed and filtered. For each sample, productive Simpson clonality was calculated by taking the square root of Simpson's diversity index across productive rearrangements. TCRdb took over this immuneACCESS table, retaining in-frame rearrangements with V and J assigned. Such tables are incomplete; in checked studies, under half of the missing clones stem from an unresolved V gene, and the remainder is unexplained. The V and J calls and the clone size are those of that table, but D and trimming were determined from the DNA. In this sample the table shows some 240,000 clones, around 84% of which occur a single time. The top ten clones comprise approximately 6.6% of the sample.

These data are taken from a study of blood T cell repertoires in COVID-19 (dated by TCRdb to about 2020). With respect to the entire study: Samples covering the acute and convalescent phases of COVID-19 were provided by collaborators in the United States, Italy and Spain. The material from the prospective study consisted of cDNA or gDNA derived from T cells, B-cell-depleted T cells, or PBMCs. The dataset comprised deeply sampled blood TCRbeta repertoires from subjects exposed to, actively infected with, or recovered from COVID-19. The repertoires were made available in a free public database intended to serve as a resource for research on the immune response to SARS-CoV-2. The samples were drawn from two sources: the first 160 participants of the ongoing ImmuneRACE study, and over 950 subjects contributed by 6 global collaborators. Sample metadata almost always included a de-identified subject ID, COVID-19 status, age in years and sex. Where available, HLA class I and class II types were taken from metadata supplied by the sample provider and were not determined by assay-based typing. Overall results and qualifications from the work: The quantity of clinical and demographic metadata differed by source and by participant and was supplied without curation.

CDR1 and CDR2 were assigned from the germline V gene as MNHNS and SASEGT. Including cysteine and phenylalanine, the CDR3 has 16 amino acids. The CDR3 DNA has 48 bases and is translated from base 1. V is shortened by 4 bases, J by 0 bases, and the region joining them spans 15 bases. Participants in the prospective study were enrolled through a virtual design, were aged roughly 18 to 100 years, and lived in approximately 25 United States geographic areas. In the prospective study, cohorts were assigned on the basis of participant-reported clinical history obtained from a screening survey and a study questionnaire. Exposed participants were defined as having been in contact with someone with a PCR-confirmed or clinician-diagnosed COVID-19 case within 2 weeks of study entry. Each participant in the prospective study had whole blood, serum and a nasopharyngeal or oropharyngeal swab collected by mobile phlebotomists. Additional blood draws and questionnaires over an approximately two-month period could optionally be provided by prospective study participants. Prospective study blood samples were shipped either frozen or at room temperature before DNA extraction.

This TCR was sampled from a woman aged 50 to 60 who had been exposed to COVID-19. Sequencing was carried out using PBMCs or T cells enriched from blood (not recorded which). The sequence is built from TRBV6-1 and TRBJ1-2; TRBD1 is a weak D gene call, 5 bases matching. The CDR3 here reads CASSAYPWTPNYGYTF. The sequenced DNA is TGTGCCAGCAGTGCCTACCCGTGGACACCTAACTATGGCTACACCTTC.